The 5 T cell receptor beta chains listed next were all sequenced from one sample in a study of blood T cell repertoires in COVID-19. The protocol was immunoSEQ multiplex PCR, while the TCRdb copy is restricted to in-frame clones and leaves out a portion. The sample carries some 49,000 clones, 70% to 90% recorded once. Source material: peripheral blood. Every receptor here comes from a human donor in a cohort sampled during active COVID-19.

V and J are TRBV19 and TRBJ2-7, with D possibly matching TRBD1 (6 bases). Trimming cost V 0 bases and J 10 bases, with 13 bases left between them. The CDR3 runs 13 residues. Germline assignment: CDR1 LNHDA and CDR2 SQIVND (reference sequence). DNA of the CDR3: TGTGCCAGTAGTATAGACCCATCGGACAGACAGTACTTC. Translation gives CASSIDPSDRQYF.

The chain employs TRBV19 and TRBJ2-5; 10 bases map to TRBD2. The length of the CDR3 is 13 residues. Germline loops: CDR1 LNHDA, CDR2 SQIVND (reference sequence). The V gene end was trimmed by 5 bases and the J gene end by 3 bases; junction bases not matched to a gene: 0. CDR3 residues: CASSGLAEETQYF. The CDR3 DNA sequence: TGTGCCAGTAGTGGACTAGCGGAAGAGACCCAGTACTTC. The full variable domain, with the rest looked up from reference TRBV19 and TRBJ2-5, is DGGITQSPKYLFRKEGQNVTLSCEQNLNHDAMYWYRQDPGQGLRLIYYSQIVNDFQKGDIAEGYSVSREKKESFPLTVTSAQKNPTAFYLCASSGLAEETQYFGPGTRLLVL.

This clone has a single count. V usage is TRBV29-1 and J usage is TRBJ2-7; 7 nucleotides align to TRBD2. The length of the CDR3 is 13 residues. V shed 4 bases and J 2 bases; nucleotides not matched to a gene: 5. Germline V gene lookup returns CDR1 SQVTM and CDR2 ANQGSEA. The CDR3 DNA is TGCAGCGTTGGGGCAGGGAGGGCCTACGAGCAGTACTTC. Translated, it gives CSVGAGRAYEQYF.

The CDR3 spells CASSPQQVWLTEENTEAFF. CDR3 bases: TGTGCCAGCTCACCACAACAGGTTTGGCTAACCGAGGAGAACACTGAAGCTTTCTTT. V usage is TRBV18 and J usage is TRBJ1-1; tentative D call: TRBD1 (5 bases). The germline V and J ends were trimmed by 1 base and 1 base, with 22 bases remaining between them. Germline CDR1 and CDR2: KGHSH and LQKENI. This CDR3 comprises 19 residues. Based on the CDR3 plus reference TRBV18 and TRBJ1-1, the full variable domain is NAGVMQNPRHLVRRRGQEARLRCSPMKGHSHVYWYRQLPEEGLKFMVYLQKENIIDESGMPKERFSAEFPKEGPSILRIQQVVRGDSAAYFCASSPQQVWLTEENTEAFFGQGTRLTVV.

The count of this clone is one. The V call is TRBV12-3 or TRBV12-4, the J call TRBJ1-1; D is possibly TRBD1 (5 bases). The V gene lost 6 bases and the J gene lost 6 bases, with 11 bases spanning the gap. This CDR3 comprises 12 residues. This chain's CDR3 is CASRGRGAEAFF. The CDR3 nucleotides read TGTGCCAGCAGGGGCCGGGGGGCTGAAGCTTTCTTT.